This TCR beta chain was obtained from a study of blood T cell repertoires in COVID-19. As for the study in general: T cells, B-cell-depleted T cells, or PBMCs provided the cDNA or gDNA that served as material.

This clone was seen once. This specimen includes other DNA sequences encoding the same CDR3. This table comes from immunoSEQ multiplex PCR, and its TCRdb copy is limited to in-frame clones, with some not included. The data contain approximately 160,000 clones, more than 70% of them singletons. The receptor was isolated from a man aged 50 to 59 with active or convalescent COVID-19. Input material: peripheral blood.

Here the CDR3 reads CASSPQQGTDTQYF. The CDR3 DNA follows: TGTGCCAGCTCACCCCAACAGGGAACAGATACGCAGTATTTT. V is TRBV18 and J is TRBJ2-3; a weak D match, TRBD1 (6 bases). The ends were cut back, 3 bases at V and 3 bases at J, with 10 bases in the middle. CDR3 length: 14 residues. Looked up from germline, CDR1 is KGHSH and CDR2 is LQKENI.